This T cell receptor beta chain derives from a study of T cell responses to AZD1222 COVID-19 vaccine (dated by TCRdb to the early 2020s). Some background on the complete study: AZD1222 recipients whose second dose came at about 4 weeks and those whose second dose came at about 12 weeks were combined into one group, since spike-specific TCR depth and breadth did not differ between the two schedules. A total of around 240 trial participants underwent TCR sequencing, of whom some 210 received two doses of AZD1222 and some 26 received two doses of the MenACWY control vaccine. Trial participants were enrolled by age into subgroups of 18-55, 56-69 and 70-plus years, and around 140, 26 and 57 TCR-sequenced participants, respectively, were included in these subgroups.

To note about this clone: Its antigen target is currently unknown. Per-nucleotide qualities are absent, and no much larger clonotype sits a single base away.

Study-level results and caveats: Epitopes outside the regions mutated in the B.1.351 and B.1.1.7 variants were reportedly recognized by nearly half of the unique spike-specific TCRs. Vaccine-associated CD4 TCRs spanned the whole spike protein, with dominant responses in regions 160-218 and 743-854. Conclusions about previously exposed vaccinees are limited because only six or seven AZD1222 recipients were SARS-CoV-2 seropositive at baseline. Because no samples from the day 14 peak response were available, repertoires could be characterized only after the peak T cell response. Most participants were white British and females outnumbered males, and the authors suggested that clonal diversity may have been underestimated. After two AZD1222 doses, spike-specific TCR breadth and depth were significantly higher than at day 0 and than in MenACWY recipients. The 56-69-year group was small, and its depth increase did not reach significance, likely because of low power.

The CDR3 regions of human TCRbeta chains were analyzed by immunosequencing. The study's processing was this. Repertoire TCRs were matched against a reference library of SARS-CoV-2-specific TCRs generated with the MIRA antigen-specificity platform. Breadth meant the fraction of unique TCRs that were SARS-CoV-2-associated, whereas depth meant the fraction of total T cells that were SARS-CoV-2-associated. Using the MIRA data, every spike-specific TCR was mapped to the spike region that the TCR reacted to and assigned to either a CD4 or a CD8 class. Log10-transformed breadth and depth values were compared by one-way ANOVA with Sidak's multiple comparisons tests. The table was pulled from immuneACCESS by TCRdb, which kept in-frame rearrangements only. Such tables lose some clones; where checked, under half of the loss comes from unresolved V genes, and the rest has no known cause. The DNA gave D and trimming, while V, J and clone size come from that table. In all, the sample holds 90,000 to 100,000 clones, and 75% to 90% of those were seen once. The ten largest clones capture 7.5% of the sample.

Trimmed from V: 5 bases; trimmed from J: 5 bases; junction bases lacking a gene match: 11. The germline V gene yields MNHEY for CDR1 and SVGEGT for CDR2. The CDR3 sequence holds 15 residues, the cysteine and phenylalanine included. Solely the CDR3 DNA is kept, with 45 bases framed from the first base. The label giving this sample's time point can be read as: baseline before first vaccination. Samples from vaccinated people were obtained from the UK trials COV001 and COV002, which included a single-blind randomized controlled phase 2/3 trial of AZD1222 (ChAdOx1 nCoV-19) in healthy adults. For TCRbeta chain sequencing, PBMC samples from trial participants were taken at day 0 and at day 28 after the second dose.

The input for sequencing was peripheral blood, taken on day 0 of AZD1222 vaccination. The chain uses TRBV6-2 or TRBV6-3 and TRBJ2-7; 8 bases in the middle match TRBD1. The sequence came from an adult in good health. Here is the DNA: TGTGCCAGCAGTCCCCGAGGACAGGGTAGCGACGAGCAGTACTTC. This sequence encodes CASSPRGQGSDEQYF.